A selection of T cell receptor beta chains follows, all from one sample in a study of graft-versus-host responses after intestinal transplantation. Using immunoSEQ multiplex PCR, the repertoire was profiled, and TCRdb retains in-frame clones only, with some absent. The sample comprises about 35,000 clones, nearly 95% of which are singletons, and roughly 23% rests with the top ten. For these TCRs, the target antigens are not known. Here the sequenced sample was unstimulated CD8+ T cells sorted from spleen or lymph node cells, taken before transplant. These receptors all come from a human donor who was the organ donor for an intestinal transplant. Both conserved end residues are part of each CDR3. The D gene is left open where the match is weak. Where a row states a size, it is once, few, many or the class of an expanded clone; other rows omit it.

TRBD2	.	TRBV14	TRBJ2-1	CASRLAGNEQFF	TGTGCCAGCAGACTAGCGGGAAATGAGCAGTTCTTC
TRBD2	.	TRBV5-1	TRBJ2-2	CASSPTSGRSGELFF	TGCGCCAGCAGCCCGACTAGCGGGAGAAGCGGGGAGCTGTTTTTT
TRBD1	.	TRBV15	TRBJ1-1	CATSREGQGKSGNTEAFF	TGTGCCACCAGCAGAGAGGGACAGGGGAAGTCCGGGAACACTGAAGCTTTCTTT
TRBD2	.	TRBV28	TRBJ2-5	CASSPPPPTSGNRETQYF	TGTGCCAGCAGTCCTCCCCCCCCTACTAGCGGGAATAGGGAGACCCAGTACTTC
.	.	TRBV6-1	TRBJ2-7	CASSVRTPYEQYF	TGTGCCAGCAGTGTCAGGACCCCCTACGAGCAGTACTTC
TRBD2	.	TRBV4-1	TRBJ2-2	CASSQKKGLAGNTGELFF	TGCGCCAGCAGCCAAAAAAAGGGACTAGCGGGTAACACCGGGGAGCTGTTTTTT
.	.	TRBV7-8	TRBJ2-5	CASSSRGGTETQYF	TGTGCCAGCAGCTCCAGGGGGGGAACAGAGACCCAGTACTTC
.	.	TRBV12-5	TRBJ1-2	CASGLGRQSGGYTF	TGTGCTAGTGGTTTGGGTAGACAGTCTGGAGGCTACACCTTC
.	.	TRBV7-9	TRBJ2-7	CASSPRGSYEQYF	TGTGCCAGCAGCCCGAGGGGGAGCTACGAGCAGTACTTC
.	.	TRBV21-1	TRBJ2-5	CASSKAPGTEQETQYF	TGTGCCAGCAGCAAAGCCCCGGGGACTGAGCAAGAGACCCAGTACTTC
.	.	TRBV10-3	TRBJ2-2	CAISEWRAEGNTGELFF	TGTGCCATCAGTGAGTGGCGGGCGGAGGGGAACACCGGGGAGCTGTTTTTT
TRBD1	.	TRBV7-9	TRBJ2-7	CASSEKGDRVGEQYF	TGTGCCAGCAGCGAAAAAGGGGACAGGGTCGGCGAGCAGTACTTC
.	.	TRBV6-6	TRBJ2-7	CASSYSTEQYF	TGTGCCAGCAGTTACTCGACCGAGCAGTACTTC
TRBD1	.	TRBV4-3	TRBJ2-7	CASSLDTGTGASYEQYF	TGCGCCAGCAGCCTAGATACCGGGACAGGGGCATCCTACGAGCAGTACTTC
TRBD2	.	TRBV9	TRBJ2-7	CASSVGGSSTYEQYF	TGTGCCAGCAGCGTAGGCGGGAGTTCCACTTACGAGCAGTACTTC
.	.	TRBV7-9	TRBJ2-1	CASSFANEQFF	TGTGCCAGCAGCTTCGCGAATGAGCAGTTCTTC
TRBD1	.	TRBV27	TRBJ2-7	CASSPRDRPYEQYF	TGTGCCAGCAGTCCTCGGGACAGGCCCTACGAGCAGTACTTC
.	.	TRBV16	TRBJ2-5	CASSQFLQGIQETQYF	TGTGCCAGCAGCCAATTTCTGCAGGGTATCCAAGAGACCCAGTACTTC
.	.	TRBV2	TRBJ2-1	CASGAGYNEQFF	TGTGCCAGCGGGGCGGGTTACAATGAGCAGTTCTTC
.	.	TRBV11-2	TRBJ2-5	CASRLGEHPGYF	TGTGCCAGCAGATTAGGGGAACACCCAGGCTACTTC
.	.	TRBV6-5	TRBJ1-2	CATRGSNYGYTF	TGTGCCACGCGGGGGTCTAACTATGGCTACACCTTC
.	.	TRBV6-1	TRBJ2-3	CASSILERTDTQYF	TGTGCCAGCAGTATACTAGAACGGACAGATACGCAGTATTTT
.	.	TRBV7-2	TRBJ2-1	CASSPRNQRRDNEQFF	TGTGCCAGCAGCCCCCGTAACCAGCGGAGAGACAATGAGCAGTTCTTC
.	.	TRBV5-1	TRBJ1-1	CASTDLGQNTEAFF	TGCGCCAGCACCGACCTGGGACAGAACACTGAAGCTTTCTTT
.	.	TRBV9	TRBJ1-3	CASSVGWWRPRNTIYF	TGTGCCAGCAGCGTAGGTTGGTGGAGACCTAGAAACACCATATATTTT
TRBD2	few	TRBV28	TRBJ2-7	CASSLLSSGGSYEQYF	TGTGCCAGCAGTTTATTGAGTAGCGGGGGGTCCTACGAGCAGTACTTC
.	.	TRBV4-3	TRBJ1-2	CASSHFTTSNGYTF	TGCGCCAGCAGCCACTTCACCACCTCCAATGGCTACACCTTC
TRBD1	.	TRBV6-6	TRBJ1-2	CASSPGLTGGRDGYTF	TGTGCCAGCAGCCCCGGCCTGACAGGGGGGCGCGATGGCTACACCTTC
.	once	TRBV5-5	TRBJ2-7	CASSWTATYEQYF	TGTGCCAGCAGCTGGACAGCGACCTACGAGCAGTACTTC
.	once	TRBV5-4	TRBJ2-7	CASTPPGQSDYEQYF	TGTGCCAGCACGCCTCCCGGCCAGAGCGACTACGAGCAGTACTTC
TRBD2	.	TRBV5-1	TRBJ2-2	CASSSGLASTGELFF	TGCGCCAGCAGCTCCGGACTAGCGAGTACCGGGGAGCTGTTTTTT
.	.	TRBV7-2	TRBJ2-3	CASSLAGGGGDTQYF	TGTGCCAGCAGCTTAGCGGGAGGGGGGGGAGATACGCAGTATTTT
.	.	TRBV4-1	TRBJ2-7	CASSQVPRGGSTYEQYF	TGCGCCAGCAGCCAAGTCCCTCGTGGGGGGAGCACCTACGAGCAGTACTTC
TRBD2	.	TRBV4-3	TRBJ2-1	CASSQDGLAGNEQFF	TGCGCCAGCAGCCAAGATGGACTAGCGGGAAATGAGCAGTTCTTC
TRBD1	.	TRBV28	TRBJ2-2	CASSPTGGGTGELFF	TGTGCCAGCAGTCCTACAGGGGGCGGAACCGGGGAGCTGTTTTTT
.	.	TRBV7-2	TRBJ2-1	CASSLGHLTYNEQFF	TGTGCCAGCAGCTTGGGGCATCTAACCTACAATGAGCAGTTCTTC
.	once	TRBV25-1	TRBJ2-5	CASRGLGERVRGETQYF	TGTGCCAGCAGGGGCCTGGGGGAAAGGGTCAGAGGAGAGACCCAGTACTTC
.	.	TRBV21-1	TRBJ2-6	CASSKERRATSGANVLTF	TGTGCCAGCAGCAAAGAGCGCAGGGCGACCTCTGGGGCCAACGTCCTGACTTTC
TRBD2	.	TRBV5-1	TRBJ2-5	CASSLGLAGRETQYF	TGCGCCAGCAGCCTCGGACTAGCGGGACGTGAGACCCAGTACTTC
.	few	TRBV19	TRBJ2-7	CASSRGTYEQYF	TGTGCCAGTAGCAGGGGAACCTACGAGCAGTACTTC
TRBD2	.	TRBV28	TRBJ2-3	CASRFLGGDETDTQYF	TGTGCCAGCAGGTTTTTGGGAGGGGATGAGACAGATACGCAGTATTTT
TRBD1	.	TRBV5-3	TRBJ1-1	CARREGQAKNTEAFF	TGTGCCAGAAGGGAGGGACAGGCAAAGAACACTGAAGCTTTCTTT
TRBD1	.	TRBV29-1	TRBJ2-7	CGVEGRTGGYEQYF	TGCGGCGTTGAAGGTAGGACAGGGGGCTACGAGCAGTACTTC
.	.	TRBV27	TRBJ2-1	CASSLVQGRNEQFF	TGTGCCAGCAGTTTGGTACAGGGGAGGAATGAGCAGTTCTTC
.	.	TRBV7-9	TRBJ2-5	CASRLEVETQYF	TGTGCCAGCAGGCTCGAGGTGGAGACCCAGTACTTC
TRBD1	.	TRBV7-9	TRBJ1-3	CASSRGQGGSGNTIYF	TGTGCCAGCAGCCGGGGACAGGGGGGCTCTGGAAACACCATATATTTT
TRBD2	.	TRBV7-2	TRBJ2-5	CASSLAGGQETQYF	TGTGCCAGCAGCTTAGCGGGAGGGCAAGAGACCCAGTACTTC